This record concerns one T cell receptor beta chain sequence. Primers for the PCR totalled 60 Vbeta and 13 Jbeta. TCRdb's table, derived via immunoSEQ multiplex PCR, lists solely in-frame clones and lacks some. This repertoire shows under 150,000 clones, over 80% found once; its top ten account for 3% to 3.5%. V was cut by 2 bases and J by 0 bases, with 11 bases left in between. This CDR3 contains 15 residues. Germline assignment: CDR1 SGDLS and CDR2 YYNGEE. This specimen belongs to a study of cytomegalovirus exposure and HLA in healthy donors. Overall study: The early release's HLA-typed donors yielded 80 million to 95 million unique TCRs.

The receptor's source is a male donor in good health and CMV-seronegative. Sequencing was done on a sample of PBMCs. V gene TRBV9 combines with J gene TRBJ1-1; no clear D gene. Written as DNA, the CDR3 is TGTGCCAGCAGCGTTCAGGCCAATTTGAACACTGAAGCTTTCTTT. It specifies CASSVQANLNTEAFF.